The 19 T cell receptor beta chains below all came from one sample that was sequenced in a study of CD8+CD57+ T cells in acquired aplastic anemia. Profiling of TCR beta VDJ combinations and CDR3 sequences used genomic DNA as template. TCRdb independently ran MiXCR on the reads; one entry per CDR3 protein. Seen here are under 250,000 distinct CDR3 sequences, more than 55% observed once, and the top ten hold about 60%. Previously, flow cytometry had revealed CD8+CD57+ cell expansion in the patients chosen for sequencing. The sample consisted of sorted CD4+, CD8+, or CD8+CD57+ T cells (not recorded which) from PBMCs. The source of these receptors is a human donor with aplastic anemia.

The V and J genes are TRBV20-1 and TRBJ1-6; weak D call: TRBD1 (5 bases). The CDR3 spans 13 residues. V was clipped by 5 bases and J by 5 bases, with 10 bases between them. Per germline, CDR1 DFQATT and CDR2 SNEGSKA (reference sequence). The CDR3 coding sequence is TGCAGTGCTGCCCAAGGGGATAATTCACCCCTCCACTTT. Translated: CSAAQGDNSPLHF.

The chain links TRBV15 to TRBJ1-3; 8 bases match TRBD1. The length of the CDR3 is 14 residues. Germline CDR1 is LNHNV and CDR2 is YYDKDF (reference sequence). V lost 0 bases to trimming and J lost 8 bases; unmatched junction nucleotides: 3. This chain's CDR3 is CATSRDQGADTIYF. DNA for the CDR3: TGTGCCACCAGCAGAGACCAGGGGGCTGACACCATATATTTT.

The chain carries TRBV24-1 and TRBJ2-1, with 8 bases identical to TRBD2. V lost 7 bases to trimming and J lost 10 bases; unmatched junction nucleotides: 8. The CDR3 contains 13 residues. Germline lookup yields CDR1 KGHDR and CDR2 SFDVKD. The CDR3 nucleotides are TGTGCCACCAGCCAGGGGAAGCGGGAGGAGCAGTTCTTC. Residues: CATSQGKREEQFF.

Comment on this clonotype: The junction does not match germline at one end; this may be a read error. The rearrangement links TRBV10-1 to TRBJ2-1, with TRBD1 matching 9 bases. The CDR3 runs 15 residues. Germline V gene sequence: CDR1 WNHNN, CDR2 SYGVQD (reference sequence). Here the CDR3 DNA reads TGTGCCATCAGTAGTTCCGGGACAGGGTACAATGAGCAGTTCTTC. Translating gives CAISSSGTGYNEQFF.

The J gene is TRBJ1-2, the V gene TRBV15; D call uncertain. This CDR3 is built from 14 residues. In germline, CDR1 is LNHNV, CDR2 YYDKDF (reference sequence). V lost 3 bases to trimming and J lost 3 bases, with 11 bases between them. CDR3 coding DNA: TGTGCCACCAGCAGGGGAAGCGGGGACTATGGCTACACCTTC. Translation: CATSRGSGDYGYTF.

The rearrangement joins TRBV20-1 to TRBJ2-1; TRBD2 matches 9 bases. Trimming cost V 2 bases and J 12 bases; bases outside gene matches: 8. The CDR3 has 13 residues. Germline V gene sequence: CDR1 DFQATT, CDR2 SNEGSKA (reference sequence). This CDR3 is CSARSGGRASQFF. CDR3 in DNA: TGCAGTGCTAGATCTGGCGGGAGGGCCTCGCAGTTCTTC.

This clonotype was detected a few times. The CDR3 protein is CASSLGGGPTGELFF. In DNA form, the CDR3 reads TGTGCCAGCAGCTTAGGGGGGGGGCCGACCGGGGAGCTGTTTTTT. This rearrangement joins TRBV7-6 to TRBJ2-2, with D possibly TRBD2 on 7 matching bases. V was cut by 1 base and J by 5 bases, with 11 bases left in between. The CDR3 covers 15 residues. Germline CDR1 reads SGHVS; CDR2 reads FNYEAQ. Filled out from reference TRBV7-6 and TRBJ2-2, the complete variable domain reads GAGVSQSPRYKVTKRGQDVALRCDPISGHVSLYWYRQALGQGPEFLTYFNYEAQQDKSGLPNDRFSAERPEGSISTLTIQRTEQRDSAMYRCASSLGGGPTGELFFGEGSRLTVL.

V usage is TRBV20-1 and J usage is TRBJ2-7; 15 nucleotides match TRBD2. V lost 6 bases and J lost 5; bases outside the gene matches: 11. Germline V gene lookup returns CDR1 DFQATT and CDR2 SNEGSKA (reference sequence). The CDR3 has 16 amino acids. This chain's CDR3 is CSAHGLAGGVDNEQYF. The CDR3 DNA is TGCAGTGCCCACGGACTAGCGGGAGGGGTTGACAACGAGCAGTACTTC.

As to this clonotype: It may be a read error: a sequence one base away is much more abundant. This chain links TRBV5-5 with TRBJ2-1; 10 bases match TRBD1. The length of the CDR3 is 16 residues. The germline CDR1 and CDR2 sequences are SGHKS and YYEKEE (reference sequence). The CDR3 loop reads CASSQGDRGAYNKQFF. The CDR3, as DNA: TGTGCCAGCAGCCAAGGGGACAGGGGCGCCTACAATAAGCAGTTCTTC.

The chain combines TRBV10-3 with TRBJ1-2; 8 nucleotides line up with TRBD1. Germline loops: CDR1 ENHRY, CDR2 SYGVKD. The CDR3 covers 15 residues. V was clipped by 0 bases and J by 1 base; unmatched bases: 1. The CDR3 DNA reads TGTGCCATCAGTGAGTCGGACAGGGTTAACTATGGCTACACCTTC. It is translated as CAISESDRVNYGYTF.

About this clonotype itself: A read error may be the cause here, since a much bigger clone is one base away. The chain carries TRBV7-9 and TRBJ2-7, with 11 positions matching TRBD1. Losses at the gene ends were 5 bases for V and 5 bases for J; bases not matched to a gene: 11. Germline values: CDR1 SEHNR, CDR2 FQNEAQ (reference sequence). The CDR3 length is 16 residues. CDR3 sequence reads: CASSPPGTGGRDEQYF. CDR3 nucleotides: TGTGCCAGCAGCCCTCCCGGGACAGGGGGACGGGACGAGCAGTACTTC.

This clonotype was picked up one time. Here the CDR3 DNA reads TGCGCCAGCAGCTTGGGACTAGCGGAGACCTACGAGCAGTACTTC. It specifies CASSLGLAETYEQYF. This chain joins TRBV5-1 and TRBJ2-7, with 9 bases fitting TRBD2. The trim removed 0 bases at V and 2 bases at J, leaving 3 bases unmatched. Germline values: CDR1 SGHRS, CDR2 YFSETQ. The CDR3 sequence is 15 residues long. The variable domain in full, completed from reference TRBV5-1 and TRBJ2-7, reads KAGVTQTPRYLIKTRGQQVTLSCSPISGHRSVSWYQQTPGQGLQFLFEYFSETQRNKGNFPGRFSGRQFSNSRSEMNVSTLELGDSALYLCASSLGLAETYEQYFGPGTRLTVT.

V and J are TRBV24-1 and TRBJ2-3; 8 nucleotides line up with TRBD2. Trimming removed 9 bases from V and 5 bases from J; junction bases left unmatched: 12. CDR3 length: 15 residues. Germline assignment: CDR1 KGHDR and CDR2 SFDVKD. The DNA for the CDR3 is TGTGCCACCGGAGGGGTGGCGGGGGGAGTAGATACGCAGTATTTT. It translates to CATGGVAGGVDTQYF.

The gene calls are TRBV9 and TRBJ2-5; TRBD2 agrees at 11 bases. Per the germline V gene, CDR1 is SGDLS and CDR2 is YYNGEE. Trimming at V came to 3 bases and at J to 4 bases, leaving 2 bases not matched to a gene. This CDR3 has 14 amino acids. In nucleotides, the CDR3 is TGTGCCAGCAGCGCAACTAGCGGGGGAGAGACCCAGTACTTC. This sequence encodes CASSATSGGETQYF.

Only a few counts were recorded for this clonotype. This chain connects TRBV29-1 to TRBJ2-3; D gene ambiguous. In germline, CDR1 is SQVTM, CDR2 ANQGSEA. Deletions cut 5 bases from V and 1 base from J, with 10 bases between. This CDR3 comprises 13 residues. CDR3: CSVIPLRTDTQYF. CDR3 nucleotides: TGCAGCGTTATACCCTTACGCACAGATACGCAGTATTTT.

The gene calls are TRBV7-8 and TRBJ2-5, with D possibly being TRBD1 (8 bases). CDR3 length: 16 residues. Germline assignment: CDR1 SGHVS and CDR2 FQNEAQ. V shed 2 bases and J shed 5 bases, with 18 bases lying between them. The CDR3, as DNA: TGTGCCAGCAGCTTAAGCTTGGACAGGGAGGGGGAGACCCAGTACTTC. Translating gives CASSLSLDREGETQYF. Full variable domain (rest looked up from reference TRBV7-8 and TRBJ2-5): GAGVSQSPRYKVAKRGQDVALRCDPISGHVSLFWYQQALGQGPEFLTYFQNEAQLDKSGLPSDRFFAERPEGSVSTLKIQRTQQEDSAVYLCASSLSLDREGETQYFGPGTRLLVL.

This sequence joins TRBV25-1 and TRBJ2-1; TRBD1 matches at 11 bases. With 3 bases clipped from V and 5 bases from J, the junction kept 3 bases outside the gene matches. CDR1 and CDR2 (germline): MGHDK, SYGVNS. The CDR3 runs to 15 residues. The chain's CDR3 is CASSDAGQGDNEQFF. CDR3 coding DNA: TGTGCCAGCAGTGACGCGGGACAGGGGGACAATGAGCAGTTCTTC.

This clonotype was seen only once. The V call is TRBV20-1, the J call TRBJ2-5, with 7 bases aligning to TRBD1. Trimming at V came to 2 bases and at J to 1 base, leaving 1 base not matched to a gene. This CDR3 contains 13 residues. Germline loops: CDR1 DFQATT, CDR2 SNEGSKA (reference sequence). The CDR3 DNA reads as TGCAGTGCTAGACGGGACAGCCAAGAGACCCAGTACTTC. As protein: CSARRDSQETQYF.

This clonotype was seen only a few times. The rearrangement joins TRBV2 to TRBJ1-1, with D unclear. Germline V CDR1 and CDR2: SNHLY, FYNNEI. The CDR3 is made up of 11 amino acids. Deletions cut 6 bases from V and 1 base from J, with 3 bases between. DNA of the CDR3: TGTGCCAGCAGGAGGAACACTGAAGCTTTCTTT. Translation gives CASRRNTEAFF. The full variable domain, rest sourced from reference TRBV2 and TRBJ1-1, is EPEVTQTPSHQVTQMGQEVILRCVPISNHLYFYWYRQILGQKVEFLVSFYNNEISEKSEIFDDQFSVERPDGSNFTLKIRSTKLEDSAMYFCASRRNTEAFFGQGTRLTVV.